This T cell receptor (beta chain) was captured in a study of radiotherapy plus CTLA-4 blockade in lung cancer. In the study overall: Roughly 17% of patients responded objectively, and about 30% achieved disease control. Regarding the study as a whole: Dynamics of early blood T cell clones, together with interferon-beta, were reportedly the best predictors of response. Tumor-origin TCR clones grew in blood after radiotherapy plus ipilimumab.

The CDR3 is made up of 14 amino acids. The germline CDR1 and CDR2 sequences are SNHLY and FYNNEI. The V end was cut by 6 bases, the J end by 3 bases, with 12 bases between. The study gave focal radiation plus ipilimumab CTLA-4 blockade to patients with chemo-refractory metastatic non-small-cell lung cancer. A remark on this clone: No antigen is known for it.

Data came from immunoSEQ multiplex PCR; TCRdb stores just in-frame clones and leaves some out. This sample carries around 130,000 clones, around 90% of them seen once, and the ten largest clones take roughly 6.9%. This TCR came from a human donor with non-small cell lung cancer that progressed on radiotherapy plus ipilimumab. The specimen comprised peripheral blood, sampled from a patient treated with radiotherapy plus ipilimumab. The chain employs TRBV2 and TRBJ1-5, with a tentative D call TRBD1 (5 bases). The CDR3 nucleotides read TGTGCCAGCAGCGACAGAGGATCCAATCAGCCCCAGCATTTT. Its translation is CASSDRGSNQPQHF.